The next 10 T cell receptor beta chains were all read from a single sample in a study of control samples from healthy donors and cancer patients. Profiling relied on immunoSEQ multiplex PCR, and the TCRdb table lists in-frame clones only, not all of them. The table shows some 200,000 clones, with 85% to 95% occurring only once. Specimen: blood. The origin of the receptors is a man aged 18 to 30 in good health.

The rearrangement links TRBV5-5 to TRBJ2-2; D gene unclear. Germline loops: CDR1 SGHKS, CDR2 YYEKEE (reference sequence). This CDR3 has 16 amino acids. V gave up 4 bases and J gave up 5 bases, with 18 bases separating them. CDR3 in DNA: TGTGCCAGCAGCCTTCCCGCTTACGGGTTAACCGGGGAGCTGTTTTTT. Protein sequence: CASSLPAYGLTGELFF.

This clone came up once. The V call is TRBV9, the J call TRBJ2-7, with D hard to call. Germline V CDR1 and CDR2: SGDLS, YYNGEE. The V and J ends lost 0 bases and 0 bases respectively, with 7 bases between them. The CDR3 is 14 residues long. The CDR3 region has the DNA TGTGCCAGCAGCGTAGATCCAGTCTCCTACGAGCAGTACTTC. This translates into CASSVDPVSYEQYF.

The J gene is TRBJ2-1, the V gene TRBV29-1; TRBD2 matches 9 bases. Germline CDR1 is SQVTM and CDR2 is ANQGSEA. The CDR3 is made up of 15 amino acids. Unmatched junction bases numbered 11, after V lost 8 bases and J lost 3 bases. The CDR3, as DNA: TGCAGCATTCAGGGGGGACTAGCCTTCTACAATGAGCAGTTCTTC. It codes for CSIQGGLAFYNEQFF.

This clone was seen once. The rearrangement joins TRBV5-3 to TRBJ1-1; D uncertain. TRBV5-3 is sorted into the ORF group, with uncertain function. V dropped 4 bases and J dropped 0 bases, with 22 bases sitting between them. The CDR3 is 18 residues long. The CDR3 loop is CARSRSDRSSLMNTEAFF. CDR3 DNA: TGTGCCAGAAGCCGATCCGACCGGAGCTCACTCATGAACACTGAAGCTTTCTTT.

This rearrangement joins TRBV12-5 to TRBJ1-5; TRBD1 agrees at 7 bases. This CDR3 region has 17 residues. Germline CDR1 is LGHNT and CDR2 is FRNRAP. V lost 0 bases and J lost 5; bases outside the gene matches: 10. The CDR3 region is CASGLVLETGRYQPQHF. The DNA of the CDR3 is TGTGCTAGTGGTTTGGTACTTGAGACAGGGCGATATCAGCCCCAGCATTTT.

In DNA form, the CDR3 reads TGTGCCAGCAGCTTTGTCGCGATTGGTCTGGATGAAAAACTGTTTTTT. This sequence encodes CASSFVAIGLDEKLFF. The chain links TRBV7-8 to TRBJ1-4; D unresolved. The CDR3 covers 16 residues. The germline V gene encodes CDR1 SGHVS and CDR2 FQNEAQ. The ends were cut back, 3 bases at V and 6 bases at J, with 17 bases in the middle.

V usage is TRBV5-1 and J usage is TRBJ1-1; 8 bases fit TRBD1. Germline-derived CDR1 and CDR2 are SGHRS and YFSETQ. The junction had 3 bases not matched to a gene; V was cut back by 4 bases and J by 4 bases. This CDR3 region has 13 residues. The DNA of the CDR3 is TGCGCCAGCAGCGCACAGGGGGTCACTGAAGCTTTCTTT. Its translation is CASSAQGVTEAFF.

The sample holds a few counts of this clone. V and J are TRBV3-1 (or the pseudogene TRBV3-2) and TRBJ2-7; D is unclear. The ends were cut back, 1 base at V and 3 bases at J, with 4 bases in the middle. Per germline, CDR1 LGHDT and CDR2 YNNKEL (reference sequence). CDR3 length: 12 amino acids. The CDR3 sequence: CASSQGHYEQYF. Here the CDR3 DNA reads TGTGCCAGCAGCCAAGGCCACTACGAGCAGTACTTC.

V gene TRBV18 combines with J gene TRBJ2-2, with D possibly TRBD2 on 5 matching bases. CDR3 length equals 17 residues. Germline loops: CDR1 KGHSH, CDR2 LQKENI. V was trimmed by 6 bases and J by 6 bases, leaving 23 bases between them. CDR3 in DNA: TGTGCCAGCTCTAGAGGGTCGGCTACCCTCATTTCCGGGGAGCTGTTTTTT. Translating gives CASSRGSATLISGELFF. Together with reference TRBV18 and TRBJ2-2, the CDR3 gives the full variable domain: NAGVMQNPRHLVRRRGQEARLRCSPMKGHSHVYWYRQLPEEGLKFMVYLQKENIIDESGMPKERFSAEFPKEGPSILRIQQVVRGDSAAYFCASSRGSATLISGELFFGEGSRLTVL.

The CDR3 here is CASSYRTHGNTIYF. The DNA for the CDR3 is TGTGCCAGCAGTTACCGGACCCATGGAAACACCATATATTTT. The chain combines TRBV6-5 with TRBJ1-3, with D unclear. V was shortened by 2 bases and J by 3 bases, with 8 bases between the two germline ends. The germline V gene encodes CDR1 MNHEY and CDR2 SVGAGI. The CDR3 totals 14 residues.